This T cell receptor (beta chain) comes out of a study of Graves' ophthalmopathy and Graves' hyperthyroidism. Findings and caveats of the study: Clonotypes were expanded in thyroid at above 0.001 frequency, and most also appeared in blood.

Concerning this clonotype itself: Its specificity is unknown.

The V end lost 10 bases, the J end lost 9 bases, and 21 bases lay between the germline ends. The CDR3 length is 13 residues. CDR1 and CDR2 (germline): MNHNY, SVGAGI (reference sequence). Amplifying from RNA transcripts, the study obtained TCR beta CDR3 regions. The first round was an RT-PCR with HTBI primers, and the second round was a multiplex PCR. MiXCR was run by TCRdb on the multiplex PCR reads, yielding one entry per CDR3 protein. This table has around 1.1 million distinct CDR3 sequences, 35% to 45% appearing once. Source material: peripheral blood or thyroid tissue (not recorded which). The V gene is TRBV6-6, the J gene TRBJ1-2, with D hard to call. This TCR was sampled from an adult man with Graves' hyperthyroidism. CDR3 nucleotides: TGTGCCATCGACCACCGATTGAAAGTCCGCTACACCTTC. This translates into CAIDHRLKVRYTF.